This TCR beta chain was observed in a study of beta chain features in type 1 diabetes. General study results and limits: Within patients, naive, central memory and Treg TCRB repertoires seemed more similar than within healthy donors. Across all four CD4+ subsets, people with type 1 diabetes showed modestly shorter TCRB CDR3s.

As for this clone: Its antigen is not known.

Germline V gene sequence: CDR1 SGHTA, CDR2 FQGTGA. There are 16 residues in the CDR3. The J segment lost 8 bases and the V segment lost 4 bases, leaving 16 bases of the junction unmatched. Expressed TCRB transcripts were sequenced because the entire RNA isolate underwent reverse transcription. Sequenced by immunoSEQ multiplex PCR; TCRdb stores in-frame clones only, minus some. This table holds 250,000 to 300,000 clones, around 24% found once. The receptor comes from a woman aged 25-40 years with type 1 diabetes. The sequenced sample was naive CD4+ T cells from blood. The chain employs TRBV7-3 and TRBJ1-2, with TRBD1 matching 7 bases. CDR3 nucleotide sequence: TGTGCCAGCAGCTATCACCTCCGGACAGGCCATGGCGGCTACACCTTC. It yields the protein CASSYHLRTGHGGYTF.